Sequencing of this TCR beta chain was carried out in a study of T-cell memory formation after mild COVID-19. Study results and limitations: Within pre-infection memory, some responding clones were found, suggesting cross-reactive memory joined.

Using its own MiXCR run on the 5' RACE reads, TCRdb lists one record per CDR3 protein. The data contain about 430,000 distinct CDR3 sequences, approximately 19% of them singletons. This clonotype was detected a few times. As yet, its antigen is unknown. The CDR3 is 10 residues long. V was pared by 11 bases and J by 4 bases, with 8 bases between. In germline, CDR1 is LNHDA, CDR2 SQIVND (reference sequence). The clonotype comes from a man younger than 30 who had mild COVID-19 (a few samples of this study predate the infection). Cell type and time point are not known. This chain joins TRBV19 and TRBJ1-1, with no clear D. The sample consisted of PBMCs or a T cell subset sorted from them (not recorded which). Written as DNA, the CDR3 is TGTGCCTTTGGAGGCACTGAAGCTTTCTTT. Amino acid sequence: CAFGGTEAFF.